This TCR beta chain comes out of a study of T cell repertoires in cytomegalovirus infection. The wider study: CMV epitopes that were recently identified and HLA-C-restricted were used alongside well-studied HLA-B-restricted ones. Indicated by public TCR beta signatures were CMV infection and matching HLA type.

MiXCR was run by TCRdb on the reads, yielding one entry per CDR3 protein. The table lists some 220,000 distinct CDR3 sequences, roughly 34% of them singletons, with 55% to 60% in the top ten. In this sample, this clonotype turned up a few times. Its specificity is not known. Study-level points and caveats: Identification of carriers of CMV plus the relevant HLA was performed using cumulative public TCR beta family frequency. The response measured ex vivo was dominated by TCR beta clonotypes (HLA-C-restricted and CMV-specific).

The ends were cut back, 1 base at V and 3 bases at J, with 9 bases in the middle. This CDR3 has 15 residues. CDR1 is LGHNA, CDR2 YNFKEQ, per germline. The TCR sequence derives from a human donor in good health (CMV status not recorded). Some clones in this sample may be carry-over from other donors' samples. J is TRBJ2-2 and V is TRBV4-2; the D gene is possibly TRBD2 (5 bases). The material sequenced was CD8+ T cells from cultured PBMCs, taken from culture after CMV antigen stimulation. The CDR3 is CASSQAMRDTGELFF. CDR3 sequence (DNA): TGTGCCAGCAGCCAAGCTATGCGGGACACCGGGGAGCTGTTTTTT.